Described below is a single T cell receptor (beta chain) sequence and its context. The antigen is undetermined. Healthy donors had no documented immune events, such as infections, while sampled. The record originates from a study of identifying expanded T cells in peripheral blood. Study results and limitations: Differentially abundant clones: 0.95 to 1.5 between replicates, 16.4 at 2 to 3 weeks, roughly 18 at four.

Using immunoSEQ multiplex PCR, the repertoire was profiled, and TCRdb retains in-frame clones only, with some absent. The data show around 85,000 clones, about 91% seen once. Trimming cost V 0 bases and J 1 base, with 7 bases left between them. The CDR3 covers 16 residues. The V gene's germline CDR1 is LNHNV and CDR2 YYDKDF (reference sequence). The source is a person aged 18 to 70 in good health. The source material was blood. The chain has TRBV15 and TRBJ2-6; D unclear. CDR3 DNA sequence: TGTGCCACCAGCAGAGACCTGAGTTCTGGGGCCAACGTCCTGACTTTC. It translates to CATSRDLSSGANVLTF.